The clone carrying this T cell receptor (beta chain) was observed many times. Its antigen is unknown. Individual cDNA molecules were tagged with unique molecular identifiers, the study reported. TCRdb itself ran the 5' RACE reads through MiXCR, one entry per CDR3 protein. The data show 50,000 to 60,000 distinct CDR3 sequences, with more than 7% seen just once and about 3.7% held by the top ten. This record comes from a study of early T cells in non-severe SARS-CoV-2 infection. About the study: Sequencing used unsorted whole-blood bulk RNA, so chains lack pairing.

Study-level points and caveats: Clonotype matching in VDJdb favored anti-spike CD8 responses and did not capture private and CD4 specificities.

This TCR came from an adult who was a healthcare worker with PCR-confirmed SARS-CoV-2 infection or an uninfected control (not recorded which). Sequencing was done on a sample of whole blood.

CDR3 amino acids: CSASEGLAANNEQFF. The CDR3 DNA reads TGCAGTGCTAGTGAGGGGCTAGCGGCTAACAATGAGCAGTTCTTC. The V call is TRBV20-1, the J call TRBJ2-1; 7 bases are a match to TRBD2. J was trimmed by 5 bases and V by 3 bases; bases with no gene match: 10. The CDR3 contains 15 residues. Germline CDR1 and CDR2: DFQATT and SNEGSKA (reference sequence).